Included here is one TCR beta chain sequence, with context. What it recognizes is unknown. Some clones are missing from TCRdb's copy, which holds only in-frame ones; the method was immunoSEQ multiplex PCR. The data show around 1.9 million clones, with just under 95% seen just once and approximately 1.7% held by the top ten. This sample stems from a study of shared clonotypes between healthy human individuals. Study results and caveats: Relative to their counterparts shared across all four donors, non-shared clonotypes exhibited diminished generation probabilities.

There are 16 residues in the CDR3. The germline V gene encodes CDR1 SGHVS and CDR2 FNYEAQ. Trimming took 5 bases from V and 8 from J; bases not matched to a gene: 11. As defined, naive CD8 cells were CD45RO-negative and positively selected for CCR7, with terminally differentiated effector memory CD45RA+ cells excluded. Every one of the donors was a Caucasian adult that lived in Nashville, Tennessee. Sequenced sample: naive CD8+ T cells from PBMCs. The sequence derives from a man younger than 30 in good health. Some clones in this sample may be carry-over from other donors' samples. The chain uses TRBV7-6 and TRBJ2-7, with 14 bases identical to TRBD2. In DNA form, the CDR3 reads TGTGCCAGCAGCCCTCGGACTAGCGGGGGGCCGGAAAAGCAGTACTTC. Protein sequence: CASSPRTSGGPEKQYF.